A single sample gave rise to the 26 T cell receptor beta chains below, sequenced in a study of shared clonotypes between healthy human individuals. The repertoire was sequenced with immunoSEQ multiplex PCR; TCRdb's copy has only in-frame clones and lacks some. The table lists about 520,000 clones, about 84% of them singletons. Material: PBMCs. Receptors were obtained from a woman between 40 and 55 years old in good health. Some clones in this sample may be carry-over from other donors' samples.

The chain uses TRBV30 and TRBJ1-3, with no clear D. CDR3 length: 13 amino acids. Germline V gene lookup returns CDR1 GTSNPN and CDR2 SVGIG (reference sequence). V lost 0 bases and J 4 bases, leaving 7 bases between the germline ends. CDR3: CAWSVLSGNTIYF. In DNA form, the CDR3 reads TGTGCCTGGAGTGTACTTTCGGGAAACACCATATATTTT.

The chain combines TRBV11-2 with TRBJ2-2; D not resolved. Germline loops: CDR1 SGHAT, CDR2 FQNNGV. This CDR3 is 13 amino acids long. Trimming removed 4 bases at V and 6 bases at J, with 9 bases between. CDR3 DNA: TGTGCCAGCAGCTCTTATTCCGCCGGGGAGCTGTTTTTT. Its translation: CASSSYSAGELFF.

This chain connects TRBV5-1 to TRBJ2-2; 15 nucleotides match TRBD2. Trimming at V came to 4 bases and at J to 6 bases, leaving 7 bases not matched to a gene. CDR1 and CDR2 (germline): SGHRS, YFSETQ. The length of the CDR3 is 17 residues. For the CDR3, the DNA is TGCGCCAGCAGCCTAGGGACTAGCGGGAGGTTGTCCGGGGAGCTGTTTTTT. Residues: CASSLGTSGRLSGELFF.

The rearrangement uses TRBV7-9 and TRBJ2-5; D is perhaps TRBD1 or TRBD2 (5 bases each). The CDR3 has 15 residues. Germline assignment: CDR1 SEHNR and CDR2 FQNEAQ (reference sequence). Trimming pared 3 bases from V and 7 bases from J, leaving 18 bases between. CDR3: CASSLASEGQGTQYF. CDR3 nucleotides: TGTGCCAGCAGCTTGGCTAGTGAGGGGCAGGGGACCCAGTACTTC.

Turning to this clone: Given a far larger clone just one base away, this is likely a sequencing read error. Other DNA sequences from this sample encode an identical CDR3 as well. The gene calls are TRBV28 and TRBJ2-7, with unresolved D. CDR1 is MDHEN and CDR2 is SYDVKM in the germline V gene. The CDR3 consists of 12 residues. CDR3 nucleotides: TGTGCTAGCAGTTTGTCGCGTTACGAGCAGTACTTC. The encoded protein is CASSLSRYEQYF.

This chain connects TRBV11-2 to TRBJ2-5; D possibly corresponds to TRBD1 (5 bases). The V gene's germline CDR1 is SGHAT and CDR2 FQNNGV. The CDR3 loop spans 15 amino acids. Trimming took off 3 bases at V and 2 bases at J, with 13 bases between the two ends. CDR3 nucleotide sequence: TGTGCCAGCAGCTTTAATTCAGGGAATCAAGAGACCCAGTACTTC. Translation: CASSFNSGNQETQYF.

This chain connects TRBV6-4 to TRBJ2-3, with D perhaps matching TRBD1 (7 bases). Trimming took 4 bases from V and 4 from J, leaving 12 bases between them. Germline assignment: CDR1 MRHNA and CDR2 SNTAGT. The CDR3 extends over 14 amino acids. CDR3 loop: CASSGQGGSDTQYF. CDR3 sequence (DNA): TGTGCCAGCAGTGGACAGGGAGGATCAGATACGCAGTATTTT.

The CDR3 is CASSFVSQETQYF. DNA for the CDR3: TGTGCCAGCAGCTTCGTTTCCCAAGAGACCCAGTACTTC. The chain is built from TRBV5-6 and TRBJ2-5; D is uncertain. Trimming removed 2 bases at V and 1 base at J, with 6 bases between. The CDR3 is 13 amino acids. The germline CDR1 and CDR2 sequences are SGHDT and YYEEEE.

As to this clone: With a far larger clone one base away, a read error is the likely cause. The chain employs TRBV4-1 and TRBJ2-7, with D possibly called TRBD1 or TRBD2 (5 bases each). This CDR3 has 16 amino acids. Germline V gives CDR1 MGHRA, CDR2 YSYEKL. Trimming shortened V by 0 bases and J by 6 bases, and 18 bases separated the two germline ends. Here the CDR3 DNA reads TGCGCCAGCAGCCAAGACTTAAGGACGCAGAGGGGCGAGCAGTACTTC. It codes for CASSQDLRTQRGEQYF.

The chain uses TRBV29-1 and TRBJ2-1; TRBD1 might be the D (6 bases). The V end lost 2 bases, the J end lost 9 bases, and 8 bases lay between the germline ends. The length of the CDR3 is 11 residues. Germline V gene lookup returns CDR1 SQVTM and CDR2 ANQGSEA. The CDR3 loop reads CSVERGGEQFF. CDR3 DNA: TGCAGCGTTGAAAGAGGGGGTGAGCAGTTCTTC.

The chain is built from TRBV18 and TRBJ1-1, with 9 bases that match TRBD1. Germline V lookup: CDR1 KGHSH, CDR2 LQKENI. Losses at the gene ends were 4 bases for V and 5 bases for J; bases not matched to a gene: 2. The CDR3 has 13 residues. The CDR3 reads CASSLQGATEAFF. For the CDR3, the DNA is TGTGCCAGCTCACTACAGGGGGCAACTGAAGCTTTCTTT.

Remarks on this clone: One base separates it from a far larger clone, so it is likely a read error. The sample holds other DNA sequences that translate to the same CDR3. V and J are TRBV28 and TRBJ2-7; TRBD1 matches at 7 bases. V lost 0 bases to trimming and J lost 6 bases; unmatched junction nucleotides: 5. The CDR3 has 14 amino acids. The germline CDR1 and CDR2 sequences are MDHEN and SYDVKM. In DNA form, the CDR3 reads TGTGCCAGCAGTTTATGGCGTACAGGGGTCGAGCAGTACTTC. Translated, it gives CASSLWRTGVEQYF. Full variable domain (remainder filled in from reference TRBV28 and TRBJ2-7): DVKVTQSSRYLVKRTGEKVFLECVQDMDHENMFWYRQDPGLGLRLIYFSYDVKMKEKGDIPEGYSVSREKKERFSLILESASTNQTSMYLCASSLWRTGVEQYFGPGTRLTVT.

The rearrangement uses TRBV5-4 and TRBJ2-5; 10 nucleotides match TRBD2. Germline V gives CDR1 SGHNT, CDR2 YYREEE (reference sequence). Trimming at V came to 5 bases and at J to 2 bases, leaving 3 bases not matched to a gene. The CDR3 is 14 residues long. The CDR3 nucleotides read TGTGCCAGCAGGTTGACTAGCGGGCAAGAGACCCAGTACTTC. Its protein is CASRLTSGQETQYF.

The chain couples TRBV7-6 to TRBJ2-2; D call uncertain. The CDR3 is made up of 15 amino acids. Between the trimmed V and J ends, which lost 1 base and 6 bases, there was a span of 12 bases. Germline V gene lookup returns CDR1 SGHVS and CDR2 FNYEAQ. The CDR3 sequence is CASSLGHSRAGELFF. The CDR3 DNA reads TGTGCCAGCAGCTTAGGCCATAGCCGGGCCGGGGAGCTGTTTTTT.

This clone was observed a single time. This sequence joins TRBV14 and TRBJ2-5; the D is unclear. The length of the CDR3 is 12 residues. Per the germline V gene, CDR1 is SGHDN and CDR2 is FVKESK. V gave up 6 bases and J gave up 4 bases, with 9 bases separating them. The CDR3 region is CASSVGLETQYF. In DNA form, the CDR3 reads TGTGCCAGCAGTGTGGGATTAGAGACCCAGTACTTC.

The chain employs TRBV15 and TRBJ2-2; D is unresolved. Germline loops: CDR1 LNHNV, CDR2 YYDKDF (reference sequence). V lost 0 bases, J lost 5 bases, and 13 bases lay in between. The length of the CDR3 is 16 residues. The CDR3 nucleotides read TGTGCCACCAGCAGAGATCGGAAGGGTGGGACCGGGGAGCTGTTTTTT. Translation gives CATSRDRKGGTGELFF.

J is TRBJ2-7 and V is TRBV6-1; D is tentatively TRBD1 or TRBD2 (5 bases each). The V gene's germline CDR1 is MNHNS and CDR2 SASEGT. This CDR3 spans 13 amino acids. V was cut by 11 bases and J by 2 bases, with 16 bases left in between. The DNA of the CDR3 is TGTGCCGGCGCCCGGGACGTAACCTACGAGCAGTACTTC. Amino acids: CAGARDVTYEQYF.

The V call is TRBV2, the J call TRBJ1-2, with D perhaps TRBD1 (5 bases). Germline CDR1 and CDR2: SNHLY and FYNNEI. With 9 bases removed from V and 8 bases from J, the gap between germline ends came to 7 bases. The CDR3 runs 9 residues. The CDR3 DNA follows: TGTGCCAGTAGGGGAGGCTACACCTTC. Its protein product is CASRGGYTF.

The chain carries TRBV10-3 and TRBJ1-4; 8 nucleotides match TRBD1. The CDR3 covers 15 residues. Germline lookup yields CDR1 ENHRY and CDR2 SYGVKD. J lost 4 bases, V lost 0 bases, and 1 base had no gene match. The CDR3 protein is CAISESGQGNEKLFF. Here the CDR3 DNA reads TGTGCCATCAGTGAGTCCGGACAGGGTAATGAAAAACTGTTTTTT.

The rearrangement links TRBV5-6 to TRBJ2-7; tentatively, D is TRBD2 (7 bases). V gave up 5 bases and J gave up 0 bases, with 15 bases separating them. This CDR3 spans 15 amino acids. Germline CDR1 and CDR2: SGHDT and YYEEEE. The CDR3, as DNA: TGTGCCAGCAGGGGAGGGGGACCGTCCTCCTACGAGCAGTACTTC. This translates into CASRGGGPSSYEQYF.

Note on this clone: A far bigger clonotype differs at one base, so this is likely a read error. The rearrangement links TRBV28 to TRBJ2-4, with a tentative D call TRBD2 (5 bases). Germline V gene lookup returns CDR1 MDHEN and CDR2 SYDVKM. The CDR3 covers 13 residues. V gave up 6 bases and J gave up 9 bases, with 15 bases separating them. The chain's CDR3 is CASSYEVRGIQYF. The CDR3, as DNA: TGTGCCAGCAGCTATGAGGTACGGGGCATTCAGTACTTC.

The chain couples TRBV4-2 to TRBJ2-7, with 9 bases fitting TRBD2. CDR1 and CDR2 from the germline V gene are LGHNA and YNFKEQ. This CDR3 is built from 17 residues. The V segment lost 4 bases and the J segment 5 bases; nucleotides outside the gene matches: 15. Here the CDR3 DNA reads TGTGCCAGCAGCCGAGAGCATCCGGCGGGAGGGCCCAACGAGCAGTACTTC. This encodes CASSREHPAGGPNEQYF.

Notes on this clone: A far bigger clonotype differs at one base, so this is likely a read error. The CDR3 protein is CSGRGRRLTYNEQFF. DNA for the CDR3: TGCAGCGGCCGTGGTAGGAGACTAACCTACAATGAGCAGTTCTTC. V and J are TRBV29-1 and TRBJ2-1; weak D call: TRBD2 (5 bases). The CDR3 spans 15 residues. Trimming left V 7 bases short and J 2 bases short, with 18 bases between. From germline, CDR1 is SQVTM and CDR2 ANQGSEA.

Points on this clone: It differs at one base from a far larger clone, so likely a read error. Other DNA sequences within the sample encode an identical CDR3. The chain recombines TRBV30 with TRBJ2-3, with 7 positions matching TRBD2. The trim removed 2 bases at V and 6 bases at J, leaving 17 bases unmatched. The CDR3 loop spans 17 amino acids. Germline CDR1 reads GTSNPN; CDR2 reads SVGIG (reference sequence). The CDR3 spells CAWSSTGGEIITDTQYF. In DNA form, the CDR3 reads TGTGCCTGGAGTAGCACGGGAGGAGAGATAATCACGGATACGCAGTATTTT.

This rearrangement joins TRBV4-3 to TRBJ2-3; D is unresolved. Germline V gene lookup returns CDR1 LGHNA and CDR2 YSLEER. With 3 bases removed from V and 6 bases from J, the gap between germline ends came to 13 bases. This CDR3 is built from 14 residues. The CDR3 spells CASSQLEGLDTQYF. For the CDR3, the DNA is TGCGCCAGCAGCCAGTTAGAAGGGTTGGATACGCAGTATTTT.

The table lists this clone with a count of one. The gene calls are TRBV7-6 and TRBJ2-1; TRBD2 agrees at 11 bases. CDR1 SGHVS and CDR2 FNYEAQ come from the germline V gene. The CDR3 is 22 residues long. With 4 bases clipped from V and 0 bases from J, the junction kept 20 bases outside the gene matches. In DNA, the CDR3 is TGTGCCAGCAGCTCGAGGCTACCCGGGACTAGCGGACCTCAAAGCTCCTACAATGAGCAGTTCTTC. Translated: CASSSRLPGTSGPQSSYNEQFF. The full variable domain, with the rest looked up from reference TRBV7-6 and TRBJ2-1, is GAGVSQSPRYKVTKRGQDVALRCDPISGHVSLYWYRQALGQGPEFLTYFNYEAQQDKSGLPNDRFSAERPEGSISTLTIQRTEQRDSAMYRCASSSRLPGTSGPQSSYNEQFFGPGTRLTVL.